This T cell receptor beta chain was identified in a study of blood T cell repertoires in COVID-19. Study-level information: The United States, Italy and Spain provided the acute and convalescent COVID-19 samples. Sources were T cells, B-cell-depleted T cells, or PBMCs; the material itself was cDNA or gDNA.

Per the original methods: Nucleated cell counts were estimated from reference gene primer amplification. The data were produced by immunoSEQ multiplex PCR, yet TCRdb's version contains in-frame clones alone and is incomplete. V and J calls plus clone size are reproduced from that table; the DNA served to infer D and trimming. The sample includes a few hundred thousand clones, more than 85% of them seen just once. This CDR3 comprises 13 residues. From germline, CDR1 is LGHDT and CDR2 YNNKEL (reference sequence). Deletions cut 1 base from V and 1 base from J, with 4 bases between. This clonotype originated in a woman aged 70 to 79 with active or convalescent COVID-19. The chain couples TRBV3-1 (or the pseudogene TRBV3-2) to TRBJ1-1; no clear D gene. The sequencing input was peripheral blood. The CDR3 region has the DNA TGTGCCAGCAGCCAAGCCAGGAACACTGAAGCTTTCTTT. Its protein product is CASSQARNTEAFF.